This TCR beta chain derives from a study of technical replicates of blood from a handful of donors. CDR1 and CDR2 (germline): SGHAT, FQNNGV. The CDR3 runs 14 residues. Between the trimmed V and J ends, which lost 4 bases and 7 bases, there was a span of 14 bases. The method was immunoSEQ multiplex PCR; TCRdb's version includes in-frame clones alone and lacks a portion of them. The sample yields about 83,000 clones, roughly 91% seen once. This receptor was obtained from a human donor in good health. Input material: T cells isolated from PBMCs. The rearrangement joins TRBV11-2 to TRBJ1-5, with a possible D match to TRBD1 (6 bases). DNA of the CDR3: TGTGCCAGCAGCTCCCTACAGGGAACCCAGCCCCAGCATTTT. It codes for CASSSLQGTQPQHF.